This T cell receptor (beta chain) was captured by sequencing in a study of post-analysis software for immune sequencing data. Study findings and constraints: Included in a set of several TRBV segments more frequent in patients than controls were TRBV5-6, TRBV5-1 and TRBV20-1. Those with multiple sclerosis, the patient group, showed significantly lower normalized Chao1 diversity than controls.

As for this clonotype: Its antigen is not known.

The TCR beta cDNA libraries contained unique molecular identifiers. TCRdb passed the PCR reads through MiXCR, listing each CDR3 protein once. The sample carries hundreds of thousands of distinct CDR3 sequences, over 45% recorded once. CDR3 length: 13 residues. The TCR comes from a girl aged 2-10 years with multiple sclerosis. The rearrangement uses TRBV21-1 and TRBJ2-1; whether TRBD2, the table's D call, matches the DNA was not checked. TRBV21-1 is noted as a pseudogene. The sample consisted of blood. Written as DNA, the CDR3 is TGTGCCAGCACCGCGACTTCCTACAATGAGCAGTTCTTC. It encodes CASTATSYNEQFF.